This T cell receptor (beta chain) was observed in a study of CD8+ T cells in alopecia areata. Study at large: After 6 to 18 months of tofacitinib, follow-up continued 6 months off drug.

This clone was found a few times. Its target is unknown. Investigators isolated RNA and reverse transcribed it into cDNA to act as the sequencing template. Method: immunoSEQ multiplex PCR; TCRdb's copy keeps in-frame clones and lacks some. This repertoire shows a few hundred thousand clones, more than 30% found once; its top ten account for just under 0.5%. General study results and limits: Amid tofacitinib therapy, many expanded lesional clones stayed present in scalp and blood. Tofacitinib significantly decreased scalp clonality and expanded CD8+ clones among top 100.

V was trimmed by 1 base and J by 4 bases, leaving 10 bases between them. The CDR3 loop spans 14 amino acids. CDR1 SGHDN and CDR2 FVKESK come from the germline V gene. Treatment: oral pan-JAK inhibitor, 5-10 mg twice daily. Peripheral blood, together with lesional scalp punch biopsies, was collected from alopecia areata patients. This TCR was recovered from a human donor with alopecia areata. The sample consisted of CD4+ T cells sorted from blood, taken at week 34, from a patient treated with tofacitinib. The J gene is TRBJ1-1, the V gene TRBV14; D unresolved. CDR3 protein: CASSQGTRLTEAFF. The CDR3 DNA sequence: TGTGCCAGCAGCCAAGGAACCAGGCTCACTGAAGCTTTCTTT. Combining the CDR3 with reference TRBV14 and TRBJ1-1 gives the whole variable domain EAGVTQFPSHSVIEKGQTVTLRCDPISGHDNLYWYRRVMGKEIKFLLHFVKESKQDESGMPNNRFLAERTGGTYSTLKVQPAELEDSGVYFCASSQGTRLTEAFFGQGTRLTVV.